These 20 T cell receptor beta chains were sequenced from one sample in a study of regulatory T cells in long-lasting Graves disease. Indicated time point: persistent/refractory GD, antithyroid drugs over 5 years with positive TRAb. Generation of the TCR library employed RNA extracted from PBMCs. CDR3 regions were amplified by Arm-PCR using iRepertoire HTBI primers to build TCR beta libraries. Each CDR3 protein is one row after TCRdb ran MiXCR on the multiplex PCR reads. This sample has fewer than 400,000 distinct CDR3 sequences; less than 25% occur once, and the top ten carry less than 25%. The sample consisted of peripheral blood mononuclear cells (PBMCs), taken when the disease was refractory, from a patient treated with antithyroid drugs. The receptors derive from a female donor with Graves disease.

With regard to this clonotype: A much larger clone differs by one base, so this may be a read error. This chain joins TRBV5-4 and TRBJ1-1, with 7 bases matching TRBD1. J lost 2 bases, V lost 7 bases, and 11 bases had no gene match. Germline lookup yields CDR1 SGHNT and CDR2 YYREEE (reference sequence). This CDR3 region has 15 residues. The CDR3 nucleotides read TGTGCCAGCGCTATCACGGGACAGAGAAACACTGAAGCTTTCTTT. It specifies CASAITGQRNTEAFF.

As to this clonotype: An end of the junction differs from the germline gene, which may be a read error. The gene calls are TRBV30 and TRBJ2-4; D call uncertain. The CDR3 extends over 11 amino acids. The germline CDR1 and CDR2 sequences are GTSNPN and SVGIG (reference sequence). This chain's CDR3 is CAWTAKNIRYF. DNA of the CDR3: TGTGCCTGGACAGCCAAAAACATTCGGTACTTC.

This clonotype was observed once. A read error is possible here, since a much larger clone lies one base away. V and J are TRBV12-3 or TRBV12-4 and TRBJ1-1; unclear D gene. The CDR3 is 15 residues long. In DNA, the CDR3 is TGTGCCAGCAGTTTGGTCGTGGGGATGAACGCTGAAGCTTTCTTT. Protein: CASSLVVGMNAEAFF.

This clonotype has just a few counts. The rearrangement links TRBV3-1 to TRBJ2-3; 12 nucleotides match TRBD2. The ends lost 3 bases at V and 0 bases at J; junction bases unmatched: 4. The CDR3 sequence is 17 residues long. Per the germline V gene, CDR1 is LGHDT and CDR2 is YNNKEL (reference sequence). The CDR3 coding sequence is TGTGCCAGCAGCCACCGGACTAGCGGGACTAGCACAGATACGCAGTATTTT. It specifies CASSHRTSGTSTDTQYF.

The chain is built from TRBV30 and TRBJ2-2, with D perhaps TRBD2 (7 bases). CDR1 GTSNPN and CDR2 SVGIG come from the germline V gene (reference sequence). V gave up 6 bases and J gave up 5 bases, with 13 bases separating them. This CDR3 spans 13 amino acids. CDR3 bases: TGTGCCTGTGGGGGGGGACAAACCGGGGAGCTGTTTTTT. Translating it yields CACGGGQTGELFF. Combining the CDR3 with reference TRBV30 and TRBJ2-2 gives the whole variable domain SQTIHQWPATLVQPVGSPLSLECTVEGTSNPNLYWYRQAAGRGLQLLFYSVGIGQISSEVPQNLSASRPQDRQFILSSKKLLLSDSGFYLCACGGGQTGELFFGEGSRLTVL.

Concerning this clonotype: Just one base apart from a much larger clone, this may be a read error. The CDR3 DNA follows: TGTGCATCGGTGGGCAGATATGGAGAGACCCAGTACTTC. Its translation is CASVGRYGETQYF. This sequence joins TRBV30 and TRBJ2-5; unclear D gene. CDR1 GTSNPN and CDR2 SVGIG come from the germline V gene (reference sequence). This CDR3 comprises 13 residues.

This clonotype was counted many times. The chain combines TRBV7-2 with TRBJ2-7; 11 nucleotides align to TRBD2. This CDR3 has 15 amino acids. The junction had 6 bases not matched to a gene; V was cut back by 5 bases and J by 3 bases. Germline lookup yields CDR1 SGHTA and CDR2 FQGNSA. CDR3 loop: CASSVRLAGNYEQYF. CDR3 sequence (DNA): TGTGCCAGCAGCGTACGACTAGCGGGGAACTACGAGCAGTACTTC.

There are a few counts of this clonotype. The chain recombines TRBV28 with TRBJ2-7; possible D gene TRBD1, 6 bases. The V and J ends lost 8 bases and 0 bases respectively, with 17 bases between them. This CDR3 comprises 15 residues. The germline gives CDR1 MDHEN, CDR2 SYDVKM. The CDR3 bases are TGTGCCAGCTCTGGGGGCAGGGTCGGCTCCTACGAGCAGTACTTC. Its translation: CASSGGRVGSYEQYF.

This clonotype was counted once. The chain links TRBV20-1 to TRBJ1-4; D is perhaps TRBD1 (5 bases). Germline assignment: CDR1 DFQATT and CDR2 SNEGSKA (reference sequence). The CDR3 is made up of 14 amino acids. The V gene lost 6 bases and the J gene lost 6 bases, with 17 bases spanning the gap. Here the CDR3 reads CSAQRGDLHEKLFF. CDR3 nucleotides: TGCAGTGCGCAGCGGGGGGACTTGCATGAAAAACTGTTTTTT.

Ten or more counts support this clonotype. This chain connects TRBV6-1 to TRBJ1-5, with TRBD1 as a possible D gene (5 bases). Trimming took off 8 bases at V and 10 bases at J, with 15 bases between the two ends. Germline CDR1 MNHNS, CDR2 SASEGT. CDR3 length: 12 amino acids. The CDR3 here is CASRDPGGPQHF. CDR3 DNA: TGTGCCAGCCGGGACCCCGGAGGCCCCCAGCATTTT.

The CDR3 nucleotides read TGTGCCAGTAGTCTCGGGGACGGATACTCTGGGGCCAACGTCCTGACTTTC. Protein: CASSLGDGYSGANVLTF. The chain is built from TRBV19 and TRBJ2-6; D could derive from TRBD1 or TRBD2 (5 bases each). Deletions cut 5 bases from V and 0 bases from J, with 14 bases between. CDR3 length equals 17 residues. Germline V lookup: CDR1 LNHDA, CDR2 SQIVND (reference sequence). The full variable domain, with the rest looked up from reference TRBV19 and TRBJ2-6, is DGGITQSPKYLFRKEGQNVTLSCEQNLNHDAMYWYRQDPGQGLRLIYYSQIVNDFQKGDIAEGYSVSREKKESFPLTVTSAQKNPTAFYLCASSLGDGYSGANVLTFGAGSRLTVL.

There are a few counts of this clonotype. The chain carries TRBV2 and TRBJ1-3; 11 bases fit TRBD1. With V trimmed by 5 bases and J by 0 bases, 3 bases remained unmatched. There are 16 residues in the CDR3. The germline V gene encodes CDR1 SNHLY and CDR2 FYNNEI. Here the CDR3 DNA reads TGTGCCAGCAGTACCGGGACAGGGGGCTCTGGAAACACCATATATTTT. Translating it yields CASSTGTGGSGNTIYF.

This clonotype occurred many times. The chain couples TRBV29-1 to TRBJ1-1; D not resolved. Germline loops: CDR1 SQVTM, CDR2 ANQGSEA. The V end was cut by 2 bases, the J end by 1 base, with 20 bases between. The CDR3 has 17 residues. CDR3 bases: TGCAGCGTTGAACCGGAATATGGGCGGCTCAAGAACACTGAAGCTTTCTTT. Its translation: CSVEPEYGRLKNTEAFF.

The chain joins TRBV10-3 to TRBJ2-5; TRBD1 aligns across 10 bases. The length of the CDR3 is 15 residues. J lost 4 bases, V lost 8 bases, and 10 bases had no gene match. The germline V gene encodes CDR1 ENHRY and CDR2 SYGVKD. CDR3 DNA sequence: TGTGCCATCCGCGCGGGGACAGGGGAGGGAGAGACCCAGTACTTC. Protein product: CAIRAGTGEGETQYF.

This clonotype occurred a few times. The DNA of the CDR3 is TGTGCCAGCAGTTACTCGACAAAATGGGACCAAAATTCACCCCTCCACTTT. Protein sequence: CASSYSTKWDQNSPLHF. This chain joins TRBV6-5 and TRBJ1-6; possibly TRBD1 for D (5 bases). The V gene's germline CDR1 is MNHEY and CDR2 SVGAGI. Trimming took off 0 bases at V and 7 bases at J, with 16 bases between the two ends. The CDR3 length is 17 residues.

Note on this clonotype: It may be a read error: a sequence one base away is much more abundant. The chain is built from TRBV6-9 and TRBJ2-7; 7 nucleotides match TRBD2. V dropped 3 bases and J dropped 6; count of bases not matched to a gene: 11. From germline, CDR1 is MNHGY and CDR2 SVAAGI. There are 15 residues in the CDR3. The CDR3 loop is CASSYSLAETCEQYF. The CDR3 nucleotides read TGTGCCAGCAGTTACTCCCTAGCGGAAACCTGCGAGCAGTACTTC.

The rearrangement uses TRBV6-5 and TRBJ2-1; 7 positions agree with TRBD2. Germline CDR1 MNHEY, CDR2 SVGAGI. V trimming: 4 bases; J trimming: 2 bases; junction bases outside the gene matches: 8. The length of the CDR3 is 16 residues. CDR3 in amino acids: CASSLAGGSAYNEQFF. CDR3 bases: TGTGCCAGCAGTTTGGCCGGCGGGAGCGCCTACAATGAGCAGTTCTTC.

The rearrangement links TRBV6-2 or TRBV6-3 to TRBJ2-7; no clear D. The CDR3 is 16 amino acids. V lost 0 bases, J lost 4 bases, and 16 bases lay in between. Germline CDR1 is MNHEY and CDR2 is SVGEGT. The CDR3 protein is CASSYSTIGHYYEQYF. CDR3 nucleotides: TGTGCCAGCAGTTACTCGACGATAGGGCATTATTACGAGCAGTACTTC.

This clonotype turned up a few times. For the CDR3, the DNA is TGTGCCAGCAGCCAAGATCTCGACACCCACTATGGCTACACCTTC. Translation: CASSQDLDTHYGYTF. The chain carries TRBV14 and TRBJ1-2; no clear D. The CDR3 has 15 residues. V shed 0 bases and J shed 3 bases, with 11 bases lying between them. The germline gives CDR1 SGHDN, CDR2 FVKESK.

This clonotype was recorded many times. The rearrangement uses TRBV11-2 and TRBJ2-7; 9 positions agree with TRBD1. Trimming took 5 bases from V and 3 from J; bases not matched to a gene: 17. CDR1 SGHAT and CDR2 FQNNGV come from the germline V gene. The CDR3 runs to 18 residues. The CDR3 DNA reads as TGTGCCAGCAGCGGAAACCCGGGACAGGGTAGCGCCGGCTACGAGCAGTACTTC. It is translated as CASSGNPGQGSAGYEQYF. Full variable domain (outside the CDR3, taken from reference TRBV11-2 and TRBJ2-7): EAGVAQSPRYKIIEKRQSVAFWCNPISGHATLYWYQQILGQGPKLLIQFQNNGVVDDSQLPKDRFSAERLKGVDSTLKIQPAKLEDSAVYLCASSGNPGQGSAGYEQYFGPGTRLTVT.